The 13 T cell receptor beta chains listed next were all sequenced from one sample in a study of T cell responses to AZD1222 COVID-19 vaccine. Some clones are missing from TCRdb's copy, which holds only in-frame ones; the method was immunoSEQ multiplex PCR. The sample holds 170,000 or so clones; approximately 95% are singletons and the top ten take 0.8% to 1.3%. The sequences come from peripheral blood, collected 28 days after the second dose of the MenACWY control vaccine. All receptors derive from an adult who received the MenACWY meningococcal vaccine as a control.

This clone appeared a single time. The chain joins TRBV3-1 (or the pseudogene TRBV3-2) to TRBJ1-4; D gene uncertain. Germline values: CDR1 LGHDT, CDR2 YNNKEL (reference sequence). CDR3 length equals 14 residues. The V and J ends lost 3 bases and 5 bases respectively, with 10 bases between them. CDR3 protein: CASSQGFGNEKLFF. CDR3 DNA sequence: TGTGCCAGCAGCCAGGGGTTTGGGAATGAAAAACTGTTTTTT.

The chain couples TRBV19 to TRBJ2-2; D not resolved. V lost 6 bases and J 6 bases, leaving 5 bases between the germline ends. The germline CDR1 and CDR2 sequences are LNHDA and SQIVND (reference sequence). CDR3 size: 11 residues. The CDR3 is CASSGAGELFF. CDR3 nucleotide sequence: TGTGCCAGTAGCGGTGCCGGGGAGCTGTTTTTT. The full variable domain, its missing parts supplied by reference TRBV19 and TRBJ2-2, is DGGITQSPKYLFRKEGQNVTLSCEQNLNHDAMYWYRQDPGQGLRLIYYSQIVNDFQKGDIAEGYSVSREKKESFPLTVTSAQKNPTAFYLCASSGAGELFFGEGSRLTVL.

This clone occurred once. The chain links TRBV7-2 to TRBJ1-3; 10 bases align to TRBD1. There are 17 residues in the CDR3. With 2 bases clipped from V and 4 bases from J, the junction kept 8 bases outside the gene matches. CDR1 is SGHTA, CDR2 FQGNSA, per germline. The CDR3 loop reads CASSLPRQGAMGNTIYF. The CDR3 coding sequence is TGTGCCAGCAGCTTACCCAGACAGGGGGCGATGGGAAACACCATATATTTT.

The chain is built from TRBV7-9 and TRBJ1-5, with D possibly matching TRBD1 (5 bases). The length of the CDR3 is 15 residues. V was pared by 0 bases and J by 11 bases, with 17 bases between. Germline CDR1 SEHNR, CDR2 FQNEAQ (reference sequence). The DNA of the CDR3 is TGTGCCAGCAGCTTAGCCGGGACGGGTGTATCGGCCCAGCATTTT. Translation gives CASSLAGTGVSAQHF. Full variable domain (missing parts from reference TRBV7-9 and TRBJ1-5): DTGVSQNPRHKITKRGQNVTFRCDPISEHNRLYWYRQTLGQGPEFLTYFQNEAQLEKSRLLSDRFSAERPKGSFSTLEIQRTEQGDSAMYLCASSLAGTGVSAQHFGDGTRLSIL.

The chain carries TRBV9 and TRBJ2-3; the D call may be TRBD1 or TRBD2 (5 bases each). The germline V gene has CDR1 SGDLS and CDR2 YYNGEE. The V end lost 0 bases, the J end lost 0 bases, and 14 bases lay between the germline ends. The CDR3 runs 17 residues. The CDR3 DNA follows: TGTGCCAGCAGCGTAGGAGGGGCGAGCCTAAGCACAGATACGCAGTATTTT. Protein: CASSVGGASLSTDTQYF. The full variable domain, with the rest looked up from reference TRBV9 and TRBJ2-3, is DSGVTQTPKHLITATGQRVTLRCSPRSGDLSVYWYQQSLDQGLQFLIQYYNGEERAKGNILERFSAQQFPDLHSELNLSSLELGDSALYFCASSVGGASLSTDTQYFGPGTRLTVL.

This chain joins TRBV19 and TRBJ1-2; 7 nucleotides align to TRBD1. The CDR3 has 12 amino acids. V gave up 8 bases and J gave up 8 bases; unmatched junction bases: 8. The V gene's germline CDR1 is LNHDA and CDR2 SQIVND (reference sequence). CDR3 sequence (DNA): TGTGCCAGTTGGGAGGTAGGGGGCGGCTACACCTTC. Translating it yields CASWEVGGGYTF.

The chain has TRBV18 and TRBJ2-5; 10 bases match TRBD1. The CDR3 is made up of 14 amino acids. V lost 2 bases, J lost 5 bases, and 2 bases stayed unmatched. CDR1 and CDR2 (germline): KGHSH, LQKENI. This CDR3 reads CASSPGQGVETQYF. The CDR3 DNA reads TGTGCCAGCTCACCAGGACAGGGGGTCGAGACCCAGTACTTC.

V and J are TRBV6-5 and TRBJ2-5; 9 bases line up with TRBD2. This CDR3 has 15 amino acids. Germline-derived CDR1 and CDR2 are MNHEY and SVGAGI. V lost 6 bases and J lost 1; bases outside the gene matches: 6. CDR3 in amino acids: CASRSSGVRQETQYF. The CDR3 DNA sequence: TGTGCCAGCAGGTCTAGCGGGGTTCGCCAAGAGACCCAGTACTTC.

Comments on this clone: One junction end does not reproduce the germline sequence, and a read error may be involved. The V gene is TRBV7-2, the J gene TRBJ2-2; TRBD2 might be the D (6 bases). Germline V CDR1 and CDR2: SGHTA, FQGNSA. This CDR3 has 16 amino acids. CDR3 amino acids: CASSLAGGGNAGELFF. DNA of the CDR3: TGTGCCAGCAGCTTAGCGGGTGGAGGGAACGCCGGGGAGCTGTTTTTT.

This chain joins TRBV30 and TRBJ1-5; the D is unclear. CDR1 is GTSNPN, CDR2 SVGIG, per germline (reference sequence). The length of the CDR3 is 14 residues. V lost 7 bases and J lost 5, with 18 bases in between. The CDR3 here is CASSPATEYQPQHF. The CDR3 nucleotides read TGTGCCTCCTCACCTGCTACAGAGTATCAGCCCCAGCATTTT.

Here the CDR3 reads CASSPRDNEQFF. CDR3 nucleotides: TGTGCCAGCAGCCCGAGGGACAATGAGCAGTTCTTC. The chain is built from TRBV14 and TRBJ2-1, with D perhaps TRBD2 (5 bases). CDR1 is SGHDN, CDR2 FVKESK, per germline. The CDR3 runs to 12 residues. Trimming cost V 4 bases and J 5 bases, with 6 bases left between them.

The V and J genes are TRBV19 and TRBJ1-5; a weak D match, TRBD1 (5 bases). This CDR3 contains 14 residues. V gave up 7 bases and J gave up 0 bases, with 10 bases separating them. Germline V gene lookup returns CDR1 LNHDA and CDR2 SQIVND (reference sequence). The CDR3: CASTETDSNQPQHF. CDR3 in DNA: TGTGCCAGTACCGAGACAGATAGCAATCAGCCCCAGCATTTT. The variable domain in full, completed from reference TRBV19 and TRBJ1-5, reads DGGITQSPKYLFRKEGQNVTLSCEQNLNHDAMYWYRQDPGQGLRLIYYSQIVNDFQKGDIAEGYSVSREKKESFPLTVTSAQKNPTAFYLCASTETDSNQPQHFGDGTRLSIL.

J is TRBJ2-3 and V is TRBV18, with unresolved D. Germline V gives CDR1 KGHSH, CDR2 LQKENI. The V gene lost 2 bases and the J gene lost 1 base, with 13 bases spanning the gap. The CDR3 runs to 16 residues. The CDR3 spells CASSPKTPGRTDTQYF. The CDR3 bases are TGTGCCAGCTCACCAAAAACGCCGGGCCGCACAGATACGCAGTATTTT.